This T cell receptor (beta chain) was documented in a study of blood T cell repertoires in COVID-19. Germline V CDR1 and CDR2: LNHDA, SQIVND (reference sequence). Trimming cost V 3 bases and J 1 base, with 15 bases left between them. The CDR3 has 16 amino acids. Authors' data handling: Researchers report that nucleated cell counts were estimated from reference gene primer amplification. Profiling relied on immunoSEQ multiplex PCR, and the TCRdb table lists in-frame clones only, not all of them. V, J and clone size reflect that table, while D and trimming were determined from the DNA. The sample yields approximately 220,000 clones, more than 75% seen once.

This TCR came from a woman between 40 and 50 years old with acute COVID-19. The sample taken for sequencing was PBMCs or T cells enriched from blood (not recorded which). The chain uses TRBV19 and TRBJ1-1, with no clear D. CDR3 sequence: CASSIPIASSNTEAFF. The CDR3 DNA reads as TGTGCCAGTAGTATCCCGATAGCGAGCTCGAACACTGAAGCTTTCTTT.